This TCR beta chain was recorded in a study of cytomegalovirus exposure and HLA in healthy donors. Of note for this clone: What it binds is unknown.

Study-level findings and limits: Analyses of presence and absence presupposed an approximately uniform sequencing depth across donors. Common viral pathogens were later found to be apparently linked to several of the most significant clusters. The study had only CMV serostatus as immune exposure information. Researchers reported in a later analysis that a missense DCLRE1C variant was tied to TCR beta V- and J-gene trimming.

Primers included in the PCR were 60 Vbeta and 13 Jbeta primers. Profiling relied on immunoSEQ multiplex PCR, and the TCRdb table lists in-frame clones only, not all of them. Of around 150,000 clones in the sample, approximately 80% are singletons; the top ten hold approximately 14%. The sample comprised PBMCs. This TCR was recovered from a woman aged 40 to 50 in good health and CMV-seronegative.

CDR3 loop: CASSEWGQGTDTQYF. CDR3 DNA sequence: TGCGCCAGCAGTGAGTGGGGACAGGGCACAGATACGCAGTATTTT. The chain joins TRBV10-1 to TRBJ2-3; 8 positions agree with TRBD1. This CDR3 contains 15 residues. Unmatched junction bases numbered 1, after V lost 1 base and J lost 1 base. The germline CDR1 and CDR2 sequences are WNHNN and SYGVQD (reference sequence).